A single sample is the source of the 8 T cell receptor beta chains below, sequenced in a study of blood T cell repertoires in COVID-19. The assay was immunoSEQ multiplex PCR, and TCRdb's table has in-frame clones only and misses some. Of approximately 180,000 clones in the sample, roughly 80% are singletons; the top ten hold roughly 5.2%. Material: PBMCs or T cells enriched from blood (not recorded which). The receptor source for this set is an older woman with acute COVID-19.

The chain employs TRBV6-5 and TRBJ2-7, with D uncertain. This CDR3 is built from 11 residues. The V gene lost 4 bases and the J gene lost 6 bases, with 7 bases spanning the gap. Germline lookup yields CDR1 MNHEY and CDR2 SVGAGI. The CDR3 DNA follows: TGTGCCAGCAGTTCGGCAGGCGAGCAGTACGTC. The encoded protein is CASSSAGEQYV.

This sequence joins TRBV18 and TRBJ1-1, with a possible D match to TRBD1 (6 bases). Germline values: CDR1 KGHSH, CDR2 LQKENI. Trimming shortened V by 2 bases and J by 0 bases, and 16 bases separated the two germline ends. This CDR3 is 17 amino acids long. The CDR3 loop reads CASSPGVVRGMNTEAFF. For the CDR3, the DNA is TGTGCCAGCTCACCAGGGGTGGTTAGGGGGATGAACACTGAAGCTTTCTTT.

This clone was detected only once. This chain links TRBV12-3 or TRBV12-4 with TRBJ2-7; no definite D call. The CDR3 is 11 amino acids. Deletions cut 7 bases from V and 3 bases from J, with 7 bases between. CDR3 in amino acids: CASTANYEQYF. The DNA for the CDR3 is TGTGCCAGCACCGCGAACTACGAGCAGTACTTC.

This chain connects TRBV6-6 to TRBJ1-5; 7 bases are a match to TRBD1. The CDR3 length is 15 residues. The germline gives CDR1 MNHNY, CDR2 SVGAGI (reference sequence). The V and J ends lost 0 bases and 2 bases, in that order; junction bases with no gene match: 1. In DNA form, the CDR3 reads TGTGCCAGCAGTTACTCAGGGGGCCGCAATCAGCCCCAGCATTTT. It encodes CASSYSGGRNQPQHF.

This clone was seen only once. The chain has TRBV19 and TRBJ1-2, with 7 positions matching TRBD1. The junction had 5 bases not matched to a gene; V was cut back by 5 bases and J by 5 bases. Germline values: CDR1 LNHDA, CDR2 SQIVND (reference sequence). The CDR3 runs to 13 residues. The DNA for the CDR3 is TGTGCCAGTAGTCCCGGGACAGATTATGGCTACACCTTC. Amino acids: CASSPGTDYGYTF.

This clone was recorded a few times. This chain joins TRBV19 and TRBJ1-2; TRBD1 might be the D (6 bases). Per the germline V gene, CDR1 is LNHDA and CDR2 is SQIVND (reference sequence). The CDR3 spans 13 residues. The V gene lost 9 bases and the J gene lost 3 bases, with 14 bases spanning the gap. The CDR3, as DNA: TGTGCCAGCAGACAGGAGCCTCACTATGGCTACACCTTC. Amino acids: CASRQEPHYGYTF.

This clone has just a few counts. The genes are TRBV9 and TRBJ2-7, with D possibly matching TRBD1 (6 bases). The germline V gene encodes CDR1 SGDLS and CDR2 YYNGEE. V lost 0 bases and J 4 bases, leaving 14 bases between the germline ends. The CDR3 extends over 15 amino acids. CDR3 protein: CASSVGQGKGYEQYF. The DNA for the CDR3 is TGTGCCAGCAGCGTAGGGCAGGGGAAAGGGTACGAGCAGTACTTC.

V and J are TRBV4-3 and TRBJ1-4; D is possibly TRBD1 (5 bases). From germline, CDR1 is LGHNA and CDR2 YSLEER. V lost 0 bases and J lost 6, with 14 bases in between. This CDR3 region has 16 residues. The CDR3 DNA reads TGCGCCAGCAGCCAAGAATTGAGTCAGGGTCATGAAAAACTGTTTTTT. Encoded protein: CASSQELSQGHEKLFF.